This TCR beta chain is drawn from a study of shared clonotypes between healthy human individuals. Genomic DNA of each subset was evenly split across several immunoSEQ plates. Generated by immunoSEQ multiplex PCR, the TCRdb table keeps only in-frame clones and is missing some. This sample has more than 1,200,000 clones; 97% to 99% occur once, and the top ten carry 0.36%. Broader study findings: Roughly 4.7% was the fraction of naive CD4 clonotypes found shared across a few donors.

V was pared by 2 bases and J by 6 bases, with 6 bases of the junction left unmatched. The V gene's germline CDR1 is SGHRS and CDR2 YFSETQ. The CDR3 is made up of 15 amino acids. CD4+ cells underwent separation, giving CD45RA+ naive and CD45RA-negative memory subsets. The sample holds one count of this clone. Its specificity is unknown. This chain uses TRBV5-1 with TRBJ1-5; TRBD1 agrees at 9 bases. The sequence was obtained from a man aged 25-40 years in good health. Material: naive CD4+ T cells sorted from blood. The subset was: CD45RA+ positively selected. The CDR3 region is CASSFGTGRGQPQHF. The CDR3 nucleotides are TGCGCCAGCAGCTTCGGGACAGGGCGGGGTCAGCCCCAGCATTTT.